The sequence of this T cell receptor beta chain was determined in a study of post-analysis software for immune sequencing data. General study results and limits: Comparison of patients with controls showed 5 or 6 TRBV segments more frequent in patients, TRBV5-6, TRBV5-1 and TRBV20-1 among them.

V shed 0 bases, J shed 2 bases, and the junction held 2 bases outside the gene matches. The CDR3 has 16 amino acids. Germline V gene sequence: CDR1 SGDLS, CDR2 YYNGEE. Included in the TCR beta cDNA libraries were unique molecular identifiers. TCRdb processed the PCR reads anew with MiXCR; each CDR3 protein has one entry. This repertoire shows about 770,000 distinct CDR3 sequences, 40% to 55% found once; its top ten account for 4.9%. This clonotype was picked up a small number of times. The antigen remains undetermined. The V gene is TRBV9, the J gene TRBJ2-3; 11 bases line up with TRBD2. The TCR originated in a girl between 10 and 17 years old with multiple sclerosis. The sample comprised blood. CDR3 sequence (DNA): TGTGCCAGCAGCGTAGGGACTAGCGGGTTCACAGATACGCAGTATTTT. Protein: CASSVGTSGFTDTQYF.